The 10 T cell receptor beta chains listed next were all sequenced from one sample in a study of cytomegalovirus exposure and HLA in healthy donors. Amplification used 60 Vbeta primers and 13 Jbeta primers. Assay used: immunoSEQ multiplex PCR; TCRdb lists only in-frame clones, some missing. The repertoire includes more than 85,000 clones, over 75% of them detected once, and roughly 8.6% sits in the top ten. The sequenced material came from PBMCs. These receptors came from a woman aged 35 to 49 in good health and CMV-seropositive.

This chain joins TRBV5-5 and TRBJ1-2; the match to TRBD1 covers 7 bases. V gave up 4 bases and J gave up 5 bases; unmatched junction bases: 11. This CDR3 has 15 residues. Germline V gene data show CDR1 as SGHKS and CDR2 as YYEKEE (reference sequence). DNA of the CDR3: TGTGCCAGCAGCGCACTTCCGGGACAGCCTTATGGCTACACCTTC. It is translated as CASSALPGQPYGYTF.

J is TRBJ2-4 and V is TRBV11-2, with 11 bases aligning to TRBD2. CDR1 is SGHAT, CDR2 FQNNGV, per germline. This CDR3 comprises 19 residues. J was trimmed by 0 bases and V by 4 bases; bases with no gene match: 11. In nucleotides, the CDR3 is TGTGCCAGCAGCTCCTTAGCGGGAGGGGGGCGGCTAGCCAAAAACATTCAGTACTTC. As protein: CASSSLAGGGRLAKNIQYF.

The CDR3 here is CASSKRTGDTEAFF. In DNA form, the CDR3 reads TGCGCCAGCAGCAAAAGGACAGGGGACACTGAAGCTTTCTTT. J is TRBJ1-1 and V is TRBV5-1, with 9 bases matching TRBD1. J lost 3 bases, V lost 4 bases, and 4 bases had no gene match. CDR1 is SGHRS, CDR2 YFSETQ, per germline. This CDR3 has 14 amino acids. The variable domain in full, with the rest retrieved from reference TRBV5-1 and TRBJ1-1, is KAGVTQTPRYLIKTRGQQVTLSCSPISGHRSVSWYQQTPGQGLQFLFEYFSETQRNKGNFPGRFSGRQFSNSRSEMNVSTLELGDSALYLCASSKRTGDTEAFFGQGTRLTVV.

This clone was observed a handful of times. The chain recombines TRBV19 with TRBJ1-5; 11 nucleotides agree with TRBD1. The CDR3 is made up of 16 amino acids. Germline assignment: CDR1 LNHDA and CDR2 SQIVND (reference sequence). The J segment lost 5 bases and the V segment lost 4 bases, leaving 7 bases of the junction unmatched. This chain's CDR3 is CASSTRDRGSDQPQHF. The CDR3, as DNA: TGTGCCAGTAGTACCCGGGACAGGGGGTCGGATCAGCCCCAGCATTTT.

Details on this clone: The germline gene is not matched at one end of the junction; a read error may be the cause. The chain links TRBV4-1 to TRBJ2-1; weak D call: TRBD1 (6 bases). The CDR3 length is 14 residues. Germline V gene sequence: CDR1 MGHRA, CDR2 YSYEKL. The DNA for the CDR3 is TGCGTCAGCAGCCAAGAGTACAGGGAAGATGAGCAGTTCTTC. Translation gives CVSSQEYREDEQFF.

The J gene is TRBJ2-7, the V gene TRBV10-3; maybe TRBD2 (5 bases). CDR3 length equals 11 residues. Trimming took off 4 bases at V and 6 bases at J, with 7 bases between the two ends. Germline assignment: CDR1 ENHRY and CDR2 SYGVKD. This chain's CDR3 is CAISAEAEQYF. The CDR3 region has the DNA TGTGCCATCAGTGCGGAGGCCGAGCAGTACTTC.

This chain connects TRBV19 to TRBJ1-5, with D possibly matching TRBD1 (5 bases). The CDR3 is made up of 16 amino acids. V lost 3 bases, J lost 3 bases, and 15 bases lay in between. Germline CDR1 reads LNHDA; CDR2 reads SQIVND (reference sequence). CDR3: CASSIRGAGINQPQHF. The CDR3 nucleotides read TGTGCCAGTAGTATTAGGGGCGCGGGGATCAATCAGCCCCAGCATTTT.

J is TRBJ2-2 and V is TRBV29-1; 10 positions match TRBD1. The CDR3 contains 13 residues. Germline CDR1 and CDR2: SQVTM and ANQGSEA. Trimming cost V 7 bases and J 2 bases; bases outside gene matches: 1. The CDR3 sequence is CSGDRGNTGELFF. The CDR3 nucleotides read TGCAGCGGGGACAGGGGTAACACCGGGGAGCTGTTTTTT.

The chain recombines TRBV28 with TRBJ1-4, with TRBD1 identical over 10 bases. This CDR3 has 17 residues. Germline V gives CDR1 MDHEN, CDR2 SYDVKM. V trimming: 3 bases; J trimming: 5 bases; junction bases outside the gene matches: 9. The CDR3, as DNA: TGTGCCAGCAGTTTGACAGGGGGCGCAAACGACAATGAAAAACTGTTTTTT. Protein: CASSLTGGANDNEKLFF. Complete variable domain (other parts from reference TRBV28 and TRBJ1-4): DVKVTQSSRYLVKRTGEKVFLECVQDMDHENMFWYRQDPGLGLRLIYFSYDVKMKEKGDIPEGYSVSREKKERFSLILESASTNQTSMYLCASSLTGGANDNEKLFFGSGTQLSVL.

The chain carries TRBV9 and TRBJ1-3; D call uncertain. The length of the CDR3 is 16 residues. CDR1 SGDLS and CDR2 YYNGEE come from the germline V gene. Trimming removed 5 bases at V and 2 bases at J, with 17 bases between. This chain's CDR3 is CASSLIPGSAGNTIYF. As DNA, the CDR3 is TGTGCCAGCAGTCTCATCCCGGGGTCGGCTGGAAACACCATATATTTT.